The present T cell receptor beta chain was sequenced within a study of cytomegalovirus exposure and HLA in healthy donors. General study results and limits: Productive status was seen about 90% or about 30% of the time for most TCR beta V segments in an earlier analysis.

Only one count was recorded for this clone. Its antigen remains unknown. Looked up from germline, CDR1 is MGHDK and CDR2 is SYGVNS. The V segment lost 2 bases and the J segment 5 bases; nucleotides outside the gene matches: 0. The length of the CDR3 is 14 residues. A multiplex PCR was run with 60 Vbeta primers and 13 Jbeta primers. Sequencing was performed with immunoSEQ multiplex PCR; in TCRdb, only in-frame clones are kept and a portion is missing. The sample carries around 220,000 clones, approximately 80% recorded once. Sequenced input: PBMCs. The chain employs TRBV25-1 and TRBJ2-1, with 10 bases aligning to TRBD2. This receptor was identified in a girl aged 10-17 years in good health and CMV-seronegative. CDR3 sequence reads: CASSETSGDNEQFF. As DNA, the CDR3 is TGTGCCAGCAGTGAAACTAGCGGGGACAATGAGCAGTTCTTC.